A single sample is the source of the 26 T cell receptor beta chains below, sequenced in a study of blood T cell repertoires in COVID-19 (TCRdb year 2020). The protocol used for the library was the immunoSEQ multiplex PCR assay. TCRdb took this table from immuneACCESS and kept in-frame rearrangements with V and J called. Such tables lack part of the clones; where checked against another copy, unresolved V genes explain under half of the gap, and the rest is unexplained. This sample is represented by about 74,000 clones; around nine tenths of them were singletons. The top ten clonotypes cover approximately 1.9% of the sample. The specimen sequenced was peripheral blood. These receptor sequences come from a woman older than 75 with active or convalescent COVID-19.

About this clone: The same CDR3 can be traced to other DNA sequences in this sample. Written as DNA, the CDR3 is TGTGCCAGCAGCTTAGCCAGGGGGCGCGAGCAGTACTTC. Amino acid sequence: CASSLARGREQYF. This chain links TRBV7-2 with TRBJ2-7; 8 bases are a match to TRBD1. CDR1 and CDR2 from the germline V gene are SGHTA and FQGNSA. Germline trimming cut 0 bases from V and 6 bases from J; bases unmatched to any gene: 1. The CDR3 has 13 residues. The full variable domain, in which reference TRBV7-2 and TRBJ2-7 provide the parts outside the CDR3, is GAGVSQSPSNKVTEKGKDVELRCDPISGHTALYWYRQSLGQGLEFLIYFQGNSAPDKSGLPSDRFSAERTGGSVSTLTIQRTQQEDSAVYLCASSLARGREQYFGPGTRLTVT.

This sequence joins TRBV9 and TRBJ2-7, with 13 nucleotides matching TRBD2. Germline assignment: CDR1 SGDLS and CDR2 YYNGEE. After removal of 4 bases from V and 5 bases from J, the junction contained 6 bases not matched to a gene. This CDR3 spans 15 amino acids. The CDR3 reads CASSITGLAGNEQYF. In DNA, the CDR3 is TGTGCCAGCAGCATTACGGGACTAGCGGGAAACGAGCAGTACTTC.

This chain links TRBV2 with TRBJ2-1; TRBD2 agrees at 13 bases. The CDR3 loop spans 14 amino acids. Germline lookup yields CDR1 SNHLY and CDR2 FYNNEI. V lost 6 bases to trimming and J lost 8 bases; unmatched junction nucleotides: 4. The DNA of the CDR3 is TGTGCCAGCAGGAATGGACTAGCGGGAGATGAGCAGTTCTTC. The encoded protein is CASRNGLAGDEQFF.

The chain has TRBV4-1 and TRBJ1-4; D remains ambiguous. CDR3 length equals 12 residues. Germline V gene sequence: CDR1 MGHRA, CDR2 YSYEKL. Trimming stripped 0 bases from V and 14 bases from J, with 10 bases between. The CDR3 DNA sequence: TGCGCCAGCAGCCAAGATACCGCCAGGCTGTTTTTT. This sequence encodes CASSQDTARLFF.

In regard to this clone: The sample contains more than one DNA sequence encoding this CDR3. V and J are TRBV7-9 and TRBJ1-2; D not certain. The CDR3 runs to 11 residues. Germline-derived CDR1 and CDR2 are SEHNR and FQNEAQ (reference sequence). Between the trimmed V and J ends, which lost 4 bases and 8 bases, there was a span of 8 bases. The CDR3, as DNA: TGTGCCAGCAGCTCGGCGAGGGGCTACACCTTC. It yields the protein CASSSARGYTF. The complete variable domain, with remaining parts taken from reference TRBV7-9 and TRBJ1-2, reads DTGVSQNPRHKITKRGQNVTFRCDPISEHNRLYWYRQTLGQGPEFLTYFQNEAQLEKSRLLSDRFSAERPKGSFSTLEIQRTEQGDSAMYLCASSSARGYTFGSGTRLTVV.

Here the CDR3 DNA reads TGTGCCAGAAGCAGGACAGGGGAACCTTCGAACACTGAAGCTTTCTTT. This gives the protein CARSRTGEPSNTEAFF. The J gene is TRBJ1-1, the V gene TRBV5-3; 9 bases line up with TRBD1. Being an ORF, TRBV5-3 has a function that is uncertain. The CDR3 runs 16 residues. V lost 4 bases to trimming and J lost 1 base; unmatched junction nucleotides: 8.

The J gene is TRBJ2-7, the V gene TRBV5-1, with a weak D call TRBD1 (6 bases). This CDR3 contains 14 residues. Germline loops: CDR1 SGHRS, CDR2 YFSETQ. V lost 1 base to trimming and J lost 6 bases, with 14 bases between them. Here the CDR3 reads CASSLTGWVAEQYF. Written as DNA, the CDR3 is TGCGCCAGCAGCTTGACAGGGTGGGTTGCCGAGCAGTACTTC.

The V gene is TRBV19, the J gene TRBJ2-1; 7 positions match TRBD2. The CDR3 has 16 residues. V was pared by 7 bases and J by 9 bases, with 18 bases of the junction left unmatched. The V gene's germline CDR1 is LNHDA and CDR2 SQIVND (reference sequence). The chain's CDR3 is CASTWGGGGMGAEQFF. CDR3 nucleotides: TGTGCCAGTACATGGGGGGGAGGAGGGATGGGAGCTGAGCAGTTCTTC.

The chain couples TRBV30 to TRBJ2-7; TRBD2 matches at 12 bases. Germline assignment: CDR1 GTSNPN and CDR2 SVGIG (reference sequence). The CDR3 has 17 residues. The ends lost 0 bases at V and 0 bases at J; junction bases unmatched: 6. The CDR3 region has the DNA TGTGCCTGGAGTGTACTAGCGGGAGGAACCCCCTCCTACGAGCAGTACTTC. Its protein product is CAWSVLAGGTPSYEQYF.

This rearrangement joins TRBV6-1 to TRBJ1-1; no clear D gene. Looked up from germline, CDR1 is MNHNS and CDR2 is SASEGT. The CDR3 extends over 15 amino acids. V was trimmed by 2 bases and J by 4 bases, leaving 14 bases between them. The CDR3, as DNA: TGTGCCAGCAGTGAACCCTCCGGACTGGGCACTGAAGCTTTCTTT. It is translated as CASSEPSGLGTEAFF.

The chain couples TRBV2 to TRBJ2-2; perhaps TRBD1 as D (7 bases). CDR3 size: 16 residues. Per germline, CDR1 SNHLY and CDR2 FYNNEI. V gave up 6 bases and J gave up 5 bases, with 19 bases separating them. Here the CDR3 reads CASSPRQGGATGELFF. The CDR3 DNA reads TGTGCCAGCAGCCCACGGCAGGGGGGTGCGACCGGGGAGCTGTTTTTT.

The chain joins TRBV2 to TRBJ2-1; tentatively, D is TRBD2 (6 bases). CDR1 SNHLY and CDR2 FYNNEI come from the germline V gene. CDR3 length: 18 amino acids. Trimming cost V 6 bases and J 0 bases, with 21 bases left between them. CDR3 coding DNA: TGTGCCAGCAGGGAGCGAGTGGGGCGGGGTAGCTCCTACAATGAGCAGTTCTTC. Amino acid sequence: CASRERVGRGSSYNEQFF.

The chain links TRBV5-1 to TRBJ2-5; TRBD2 aligns across 9 bases. CDR1 and CDR2 (germline): SGHRS, YFSETQ. This CDR3 has 14 residues. V dropped 3 bases and J dropped 4; count of bases not matched to a gene: 4. CDR3 in amino acids: CASSSGLAPETQYF. The CDR3 nucleotides read TGCGCCAGCAGCTCCGGACTAGCGCCAGAGACCCAGTACTTC.

The genes are TRBV11-2 and TRBJ1-1; maybe TRBD1 (5 bases). CDR1 is SGHAT and CDR2 is FQNNGV in the germline V gene. The CDR3 extends over 15 amino acids. The V and J ends lost 1 base and 1 base respectively, with 10 bases between them. The DNA for the CDR3 is TGTGCCAGCAGCTTAGGGACAAGGAAGAACACTGAAGCTTTCTTT. It encodes CASSLGTRKNTEAFF.

This chain uses TRBV5-1 with TRBJ2-5, with D possibly TRBD2 on 5 matching bases. Trimming removed 1 base at V and 1 base at J, with 8 bases between. Germline V gives CDR1 SGHRS, CDR2 YFSETQ. The CDR3 consists of 14 residues. This chain's CDR3 is CASSLSSGQETQYF. In DNA form, the CDR3 reads TGCGCCAGCAGCTTGTCAAGCGGCCAAGAGACCCAGTACTTC.

CDR3: CASRGQGASTGELFF. The CDR3 region has the DNA TGTGCCAGCAGGGGACAGGGGGCCAGCACCGGGGAGCTGTTTTTT. The rearrangement joins TRBV6-5 to TRBJ2-2, with TRBD1 matching over 12 bases. V lost 6 bases and J lost 4; bases outside the gene matches: 3. The CDR3 extends over 15 amino acids. The germline CDR1 and CDR2 sequences are MNHEY and SVGAGI.

The chain links TRBV6-5 to TRBJ1-2; the match to TRBD1 covers 10 bases. V dropped 6 bases and J dropped 6; count of bases not matched to a gene: 1. The CDR3 spans 12 residues. Germline V gene lookup returns CDR1 MNHEY and CDR2 SVGAGI. The CDR3 nucleotides are TGTGCCAGCAGGGGGACAGGGGATGGCTACACCTTC. It specifies CASRGTGDGYTF.

V usage is TRBV4-3 and J usage is TRBJ2-1; tentatively, D is TRBD1 (6 bases). The CDR3 covers 17 residues. Germline CDR1 LGHNA, CDR2 YSLEER. V dropped 0 bases and J dropped 0 bases, with 12 bases sitting between them. In nucleotides, the CDR3 is TGCGCCAGCAGCCAAGATCAGGGGTTGAGCTCCTACAATGAGCAGTTCTTC. Encoded protein: CASSQDQGLSSYNEQFF.

V and J are TRBV4-3 and TRBJ1-2; tentative D call: TRBD1 (6 bases). Germline CDR1 is LGHNA and CDR2 is YSLEER. The CDR3 covers 14 residues. The V and J ends lost 0 bases and 8 bases respectively, with 13 bases between them. CDR3 DNA: TGCGCCAGCAGCCAAGATTGGGCAGGGGAAGGCTACACCTTC. It is translated as CASSQDWAGEGYTF.

The J gene is TRBJ1-1, the V gene TRBV7-9, with a weak D call TRBD1 (5 bases). Germline CDR1 reads SEHNR; CDR2 reads FQNEAQ (reference sequence). V lost 3 bases to trimming and J lost 2 bases, with 13 bases between them. The CDR3 length is 15 residues. The CDR3 nucleotides read TGTGCCAGCAGCTTTGGCGGGGCTTTAAACACTGAAGCTTTCTTT. It translates to CASSFGGALNTEAFF.

V gene TRBV7-8 combines with J gene TRBJ2-7; 8 nucleotides agree with TRBD1. V shed 5 bases, J shed 2 bases, and the junction held 8 bases outside the gene matches. The germline CDR1 and CDR2 sequences are SGHVS and FQNEAQ. The CDR3 totals 15 residues. CDR3 region: CASSKDRAAAYEQYF. The CDR3 DNA follows: TGTGCCAGCAGCAAGGACAGGGCCGCAGCCTACGAGCAGTACTTC.

The chain couples TRBV16 to TRBJ1-5; the match to TRBD1 covers 7 bases. The CDR3 is 19 amino acids. Germline values: CDR1 KGHSY, CDR2 FQNENV. After removal of 1 base from V and 0 bases from J, the junction contained 12 bases not matched to a gene. The CDR3 here is CASSQLQGSFDYSNQPQHF. CDR3 in DNA: TGTGCCAGCAGCCAATTACAGGGGAGTTTTGATTATAGCAATCAGCCCCAGCATTTT. Looking up the rest from reference TRBV16 and TRBJ1-5 gives the full variable domain: GEEVAQTPKHLVRGEGQKAKLYCAPIKGHSYVFWYQQVLKNEFKFLISFQNENVFDETGMPKERFSAKCLPNSPCSLEIQATKLEDSAVYFCASSQLQGSFDYSNQPQHFGDGTRLSIL.

The rearrangement uses TRBV14 and TRBJ1-2; TRBD1 is a possible D gene (6 bases). Germline loops: CDR1 SGHDN, CDR2 FVKESK. Deletions cut 5 bases from V and 3 bases from J, with 22 bases between. This CDR3 region has 17 residues. The CDR3 DNA reads as TGTGCCAGCAGCGGACAGTCGGGGCTCAGGGGACACTATGGCTACACCTTC. Amino acid sequence: CASSGQSGLRGHYGYTF.

CDR3 coding DNA: TGTGCCAGCCTCCCCGGGGGGACGAATGAGCAGTTCTTC. Its protein product is CASLPGGTNEQFF. The J gene is TRBJ2-1, the V gene TRBV27, with 7 bases matching TRBD2. Germline CDR1 is MNHEY and CDR2 is SMNVEV (reference sequence). The trim removed 8 bases at V and 7 bases at J, leaving 8 bases unmatched. The CDR3 covers 13 residues.

This chain connects TRBV19 to TRBJ1-1; 7 bases agree with TRBD1. Germline V gene data show CDR1 as LNHDA and CDR2 as SQIVND (reference sequence). The J segment lost 1 base and the V segment lost 3 bases, leaving 8 bases of the junction unmatched. The CDR3 loop spans 16 amino acids. CDR3 in amino acids: CASSILEGAGNTEAFF. The CDR3 DNA sequence: TGTGCCAGTAGTATTCTTGAGGGGGCGGGGAACACTGAAGCTTTCTTT.

This clone has just one count. CDR3 DNA sequence: TGTGCCAGCACCCAATACATGAACACTGAAGCTTTCTTT. It is translated as CASTQYMNTEAFF. The chain recombines TRBV12-3 or TRBV12-4 with TRBJ1-1; unclear D gene. This CDR3 is built from 13 residues. With 7 bases removed from V and 0 bases from J, the gap between germline ends came to 9 bases.